The sequence of this T cell receptor beta chain was determined in a study of beta chain features in type 1 diabetes. Study at large: Comparable age, gender and cell yields were observed in patients relative to healthy donors. General study findings and limits: The naive, central memory and Treg TCRB repertoires of patients appeared to be more similar to one another than those of healthy donors.

Donors contributed one heparinised blood draw apiece, averaging roughly 0.12 L. The CDR3 has 14 residues. The V gene's germline CDR1 is SEHNR and CDR2 FQNEAQ (reference sequence). V was pared by 1 base and J by 7 bases, with 11 bases between. Sequenced material consisted of expressed TCRB transcripts (all of the isolated RNA was reverse transcribed). Only in-frame clones appear in the TCRdb table, and some are missing; sequencing was by immunoSEQ multiplex PCR. The sample shows some 220,000 clones, under 13% of them seen only once. This clone was seen only a few times. Antigen unknown. The chain is built from TRBV7-9 and TRBJ2-1; no definite D call. Sequencing used central memory CD4+ T cells from blood. This clonotype originated in a man younger than 30 in good health. The CDR3 here is CASSLVGGPNEQFF. CDR3 DNA: TGTGCCAGCAGCTTAGTGGGTGGGCCTAATGAGCAGTTCTTC.